The present entry profiles one T cell receptor (beta chain) with its context. Profiled with immunoSEQ multiplex PCR; TCRdb holds only in-frame clones, not every one. The sample has 50,000 or so clones; approximately 83% are singletons. The data originate from a study of control samples from healthy donors and cancer patients. V was pared by 5 bases and J by 0 bases, with 5 bases between. There are 13 residues in the CDR3. Sequenced material: PBMCs. The sequence came from a woman between 50 and 59 years old with lung cancer. This sequence joins TRBV12-3 or TRBV12-4 and TRBJ1-5; no definite D call. CDR3 coding DNA: TGTGCCAGCAGTACAAATAGCAATCAGCCCCAGCATTTT. It encodes CASSTNSNQPQHF.